Listed below are T cell receptor beta chains from one sample, sequenced in a study of OX40 agonist ivuxolimab in advanced cancers. Measured with immunoSEQ multiplex PCR; TCRdb has only the in-frame clones, and not every one. This table holds approximately 90,000 clones, around nine tenths found once. The material was CD4+ or CD8+ T cells sorted from blood, obtained in a trial of the OX40 agonist ivuxolimab. These receptors were obtained from an adult with an advanced solid tumor such as melanoma, head and neck, liver or kidney cancer. Both conserved end residues are part of each CDR3. Fields, in order: clone size, D gene, V gene, J gene, CDR3 DNA, CDR3 protein. The D gene is left open where the match is weak. Clone size appears in some rows only: once, few, many, or a class for an expanded clone.

size: -; D: -; V: TRBV4-1; J: TRBJ1-6; DNA: TGCGCCAGCAGCCCCACGACAGCGCCTCTCCTCCACTTT; CDR3: CASSPTTAPLLHF
size: -; D: -; V: TRBV9; J: TRBJ1-1; DNA: TGTGCCAGCAGCGTAGGTGGCCAGATATTGAACACTGAAGCTTTCTTT; CDR3: CASSVGGQILNTEAFF
size: -; D: TRBD1; V: TRBV5-4; J: TRBJ2-7; DNA: TGTGCCAGCAGCCCACACAGGGGCGCCTACGAGCAGTACTTC; CDR3: CASSPHRGAYEQYF
size: -; D: -; V: TRBV7-2; J: TRBJ1-6; DNA: TGTGCCAGCAGCTTAGTCCCAGGAGGGTTAGATTCACCCCTCCACTTT; CDR3: CASSLVPGGLDSPLHF
size: -; D: TRBD1; V: TRBV6-1; J: TRBJ2-7; DNA: TGTGCCAGCAGTGAAATGGGGACAGGTCTCTCCTACGAGCAGTACTTC; CDR3: CASSEMGTGLSYEQYF
size: -; D: TRBD1; V: TRBV2; J: TRBJ2-7; DNA: TGTGCCGGAAGACAGGGGGTAGTCTACGAGCAGTACTTC; CDR3: CAGRQGVVYEQYF
size: -; D: TRBD2; V: TRBV7-2; J: TRBJ2-3; DNA: TGTGCCAGCAGCTTAGCACGGGCTAGCGGGGCAGATACGCAGTATTTT; CDR3: CASSLARASGADTQYF
size: -; D: -; V: TRBV5-4; J: TRBJ1-2; DNA: TGTGCCAGCAGCTTCCCCGAACGGACTAACTATGGCTACACCTTC; CDR3: CASSFPERTNYGYTF
size: -; D: -; V: TRBV4-2; J: TRBJ1-2; DNA: TGTGCCAGCAGCCAAAGGCTGGGCACTCAGGACGGAGGGGGCTACACCTTC; CDR3: CASSQRLGTQDGGGYTF
size: -; D: -; V: TRBV7-9; J: TRBJ1-5; DNA: TGTGCCAGCAGCCAAGGACAGAGTAGCAATCAGCCCCAGCATTTT; CDR3: CASSQGQSSNQPQHF
size: -; D: -; V: TRBV11-2; J: TRBJ2-1; DNA: TGTGCCAGCAGCTTAGGTGAAGGGGTCAGGGTCAATGAGCAGTTCTTC; CDR3: CASSLGEGVRVNEQFF
size: -; D: -; V: TRBV10-2; J: TRBJ1-1; DNA: TGCGCCAGTGGGCAGGGTGGGAACACTGAAGCTTTCTTT; CDR3: CASGQGGNTEAFF
size: -; D: -; V: TRBV5-4; J: TRBJ2-7; DNA: TGTGCCAGCAGCTTGGGGGGGGCTATAAGTTACGAGCAGTACTTC; CDR3: CASSLGGAISYEQYF
size: -; D: TRBD1; V: TRBV5-8; J: TRBJ2-7; DNA: TGTGCCAGCAGCGGCCCCGGGACAGGGAAACACGAGCAGTACTTC; CDR3: CASSGPGTGKHEQYF
size: -; D: -; V: TRBV18; J: TRBJ1-5; DNA: TGTGCCAGCTCACCAGATAGCAATCAGCCCCAGCATTTT; CDR3: CASSPDSNQPQHF
size: -; D: -; V: TRBV11-3; J: TRBJ2-2; DNA: TGTGCCAGCACCTCCGGGCGGCAGAACACCGGGGAGCTGTTTTTT; CDR3: CASTSGRQNTGELFF
size: -; D: -; V: TRBV9; J: TRBJ1-4; DNA: TGTGCCAGCAGCGTAGGGACCTCTAATGAAAAACTGTTTTTT; CDR3: CASSVGTSNEKLFF
size: once; D: TRBD1; V: TRBV6-5; J: TRBJ2-7; DNA: TGTGCCAGCAGCTGGACAGGGATACCCTACGAGCAGTACTTC; CDR3: CASSWTGIPYEQYF
size: -; D: -; V: TRBV6-1; J: TRBJ1-1; DNA: TGTGCCAGCAGTGCGACAGGCACTGAAGCTTTCTTT; CDR3: CASSATGTEAFF
size: -; D: -; V: TRBV6-1; J: TRBJ1-5; DNA: TGTGCCAGCAGTGAAGCGCTTCCTGGTTCTCGGCCCCAGCATTTT; CDR3: CASSEALPGSRPQHF
size: -; D: -; V: TRBV6-6; J: TRBJ1-4; DNA: TGTGCCAGCAGTTTGGGGGGAACTAATGAAAAACTGTTTTTT; CDR3: CASSLGGTNEKLFF
size: few; D: -; V: TRBV11-2; J: TRBJ1-5; DNA: TGTGCCAGCAGCTTAGCAGGGGGCAATCAGCCCCAGCATTTT; CDR3: CASSLAGGNQPQHF
size: -; D: -; V: TRBV6-6; J: TRBJ1-3; DNA: TGTGCCAGCAGTTACTCGATCCGGGGGGATGGAAACACCATATATTTT; CDR3: CASSYSIRGDGNTIYF
size: -; D: TRBD2; V: TRBV19; J: TRBJ2-1; DNA: TGTGCCAGTGCCGGTGGGACTAGCGGGGTGCAGAACAATGAGCAGTTCTTC; CDR3: CASAGGTSGVQNNEQFF
size: -; D: TRBD2; V: TRBV5-1; J: TRBJ2-7; DNA: TGCGCCAGCAGCTGGGGAGCGGGGACCTCCTACGAGCAGTACTTC; CDR3: CASSWGAGTSYEQYF
size: once; D: TRBD2; V: TRBV7-2; J: TRBJ2-3; DNA: TGTGCCAGCAGCCAAAGCGGGGGCGGAGATACGCAGTATTTT; CDR3: CASSQSGGGDTQYF
size: -; D: -; V: TRBV5-6; J: TRBJ1-6; DNA: TGTGCCAGCAGCCCTCCAGGTGATTGGATTTCAGGCTCACCCCTCCACTTT; CDR3: CASSPPGDWISGSPLHF
size: -; D: -; V: TRBV6-1; J: TRBJ2-2; DNA: TGTGCCAGCAGTGCAATTATCATACTAGGGTACACCGGGGAGCTGTTTTTT; CDR3: CASSAIIILGYTGELFF
size: -; D: -; V: TRBV25-1; J: TRBJ2-7; DNA: TGTGCCAGCAGTAGGGTCAGCTCCTACGAGCAGTACTTC; CDR3: CASSRVSSYEQYF
size: -; D: -; V: TRBV21-1; J: TRBJ2-3; DNA: TGTGCCAGCAGCACCTTCATGGTAGATGGCACAGATACGCAGTATTTT; CDR3: CASSTFMVDGTDTQYF
size: -; D: -; V: TRBV5-1; J: TRBJ2-1; DNA: TGCGCCAGCAGCTTGGTACAGGATGAGCAGTTCTTC; CDR3: CASSLVQDEQFF